Here is one TCR beta chain with its context. Its antigen is unidentified. This record belongs to a study of PD-1 blockade in classical Hodgkin lymphoma. The time point denotes: cycle 4 day 1 (C4D1), after 5 to 7 weeks of nivolumab. All patients experienced relapse after autologous stem cell transplantation, and brentuximab vedotin exposure was variable. Study results and caveats: The diversity seen at baseline in complete responders resembled that of newly diagnosed patients.

Sequencing was performed with immunoSEQ multiplex PCR; in TCRdb, only in-frame clones are kept and a portion is missing. The sample has about 19,000 clones; around 80% are singletons. This CDR3 is 17 amino acids long. Trimming cost V 5 bases and J 6 bases; bases outside gene matches: 10. Germline V CDR1 and CDR2: MDHEN, SYDVKM. The rearrangement joins TRBV28 to TRBJ2-2; 12 bases align to TRBD2. The clonotype was recovered from a human donor with classical Hodgkin lymphoma. The specimen was peripheral blood mononuclear cells (PBMCs), collected before the fourth cycle of nivolumab. CDR3 protein: CASSLLGLAGLAGELFF. The CDR3 DNA is TGTGCCAGCAGTCTGCTCGGACTAGCGGGACTCGCCGGGGAGCTGTTTTTT.